This entry concerns a single TCR beta chain. Its antigen specificity is not known. No base quality information exists; no much larger clone differs at one position. Looking up the germline V gene (reference sequence) yields CDR1 LNHNV and CDR2 YYDKDF. The CDR3, from cysteine to phenylalanine, totals 17 residues. CDR3 DNA only is kept here, 51 bases in frame from base 1. V loses 1 base of germline sequence and J loses 1 base, and the interval between the two ends is 16 bases. This sample was sequenced with an Illumina NovaSeq 6000. Using 5'RACE with constant-segment primers, TCRalpha and TCRbeta cDNA libraries were constructed, with sample barcodes and unique molecular identifiers added in the process. RNA was extracted from every sample with Trizol reagent. The libraries were amplified in two PCR steps, and the second step added a second sample barcode and Illumina TruSeq adapters. Sequencing of libraries was performed on an Illumina NovaSeq with 2 x 150 bp paired-end reads. The published analysis was carried out like this. Reads were demultiplexed and collapsed into UMI-guided consensus sequences with migec v1.2.7. Using mixcr v2.1.11, UMI consensuses were aligned to TRA and TRB V and J templates and then assembled into clonotypes. Expanded or contracted clonotypes were those called significant by both edgeR and NoisET, with noise models trained on biological replicates. For edgeR calls, the cutoffs were a false discovery rate-adjusted p below 0.01 and a log2 fold-change threshold of 1. As an exploratory analysis of dynamics, max-normalized trajectories of the 1000 most abundant clonotypes were examined with PCA combined with hierarchical clustering. Each responding clone was given a CD4 or CD8 phenotype based on the CD4+ and CD8+ repertoires, which had been sequenced separately. TCRdb reprocessed the public reads (quality trimming at Q25 with fastp, clone calling with MiXCR) and kept in-frame beta chains. Under each unique CDR3 protein, matching rows form one entry showing the most common genes and DNA. V and J calls and clone size were set by TCRdb, not the authors. This sample holds 350,000 to 500,000 distinct CDR3 sequences; around a quarter were observed only once. The ten largest clones add up to around 13% of the sample.

The record originates from a study of T-cell memory formation after mild COVID-19 (dated by TCRdb to the early 2020s). With respect to the entire study: Most TCR sequence clusters were specific to one of the two donors. In two donors, T-cell clones that expanded and contracted after mild COVID-19 were followed by sequencing TCRalpha and TCRbeta repertoires longitudinally. Two young, previously healthy adult volunteers made up the cohort, one male and one female. Results and caveats for the whole study, not just this receptor: The detection of some responding clones in pre-infection memory suggests that pre-existing cross-reactive memory T cells joined the SARS-CoV-2 response. Whether the second-wave clones peaking on day 37 were SARS-CoV-2 specific was not confirmed. The study included only a couple of mild cases, and larger cohorts that include severe cases with pre-infection samples were judged to be necessary. Balanced CD4/CD8 phenotypes were observed for clones contracting from day 15 to 85, whereas a bias towards CD4+ was observed for a second wave of clones expanding from day 15 to 37. Contracting CD4+ clones appeared mostly in the CM and EM memory subsets, whereas CD8+ clones were enriched in EMRA.

PBMCs were isolated by Ficoll-Paque density gradient centrifugation. Material: PBMCs or a T cell subset sorted from them (not recorded which). The TCR comes from an adult woman who had mild COVID-19 (a few samples of this study predate the infection). The sample titles of this study are shuffled in the database, so cell type and time point are left out; the donor was told from shared clones. The chain links TRBV15 with TRBJ1-2; a tentative D match to TRBD1 spans 6 bases. The CDR3 loop reads CATSRAPQGPRNYGYTF. The DNA sequence is given as TGTGCCACCAGCAGAGCACCTCAGGGGCCCCGTAACTATGGCTACACCTTC.